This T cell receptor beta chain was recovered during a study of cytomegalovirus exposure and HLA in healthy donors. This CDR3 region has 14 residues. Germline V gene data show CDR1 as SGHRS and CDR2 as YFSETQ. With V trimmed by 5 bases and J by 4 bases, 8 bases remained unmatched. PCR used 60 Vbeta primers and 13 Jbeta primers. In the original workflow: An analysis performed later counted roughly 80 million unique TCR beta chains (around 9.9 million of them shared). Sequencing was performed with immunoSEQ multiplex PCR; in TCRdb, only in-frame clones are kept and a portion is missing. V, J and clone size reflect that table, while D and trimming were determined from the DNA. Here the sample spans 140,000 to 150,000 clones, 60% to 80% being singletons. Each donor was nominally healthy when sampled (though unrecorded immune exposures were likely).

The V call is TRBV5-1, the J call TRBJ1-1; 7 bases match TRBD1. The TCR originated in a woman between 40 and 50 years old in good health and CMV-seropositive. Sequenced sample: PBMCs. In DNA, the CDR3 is TGCGCCAGCAGACGAGTGACAGGGAGCACTGAAGCTTTCTTT. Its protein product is CASRRVTGSTEAFF.